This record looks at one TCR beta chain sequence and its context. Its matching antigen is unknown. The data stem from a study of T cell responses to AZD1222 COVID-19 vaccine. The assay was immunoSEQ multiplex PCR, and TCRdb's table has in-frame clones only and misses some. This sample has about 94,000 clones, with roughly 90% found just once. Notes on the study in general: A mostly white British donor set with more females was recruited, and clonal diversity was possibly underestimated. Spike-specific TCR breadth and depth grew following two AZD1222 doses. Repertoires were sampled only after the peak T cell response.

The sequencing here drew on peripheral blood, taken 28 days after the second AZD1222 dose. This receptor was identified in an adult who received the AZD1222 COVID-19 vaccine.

The CDR3 loop reads CASSYPGGYSNQPQHF. CDR3 nucleotides: TGTGCCAGCAGTTACCCGGGGGGTTATAGCAATCAGCCCCAGCATTTT. The chain combines TRBV6-2 or TRBV6-3 with TRBJ1-5, with D tentatively TRBD1 (5 bases). V was trimmed by 2 bases and J by 0 bases, leaving 11 bases between them. Germline V lookup: CDR1 MNHEY, CDR2 SVGEGT. This CDR3 contains 16 residues.